In its sample, the clone carrying this TCR beta chain was seen a few times. Its specificity is unknown. This record belongs to a study of cytomegalovirus exposure and HLA in healthy donors. Study results and caveats: Sequencing had likely introduced a cluster of highly shared sequence variants as an artifact.

Both 60 Vbeta primers and 13 Jbeta primers went into the PCR. Profiled with immunoSEQ multiplex PCR; TCRdb holds only in-frame clones, not every one. The repertoire consists of about 98,000 clones, with around 80% occurring once and the leading ten covering over 1.1%. CDR3 length equals 15 residues. Germline assignment: CDR1 SGHDT and CDR2 YYEEEE. The ends lost 4 bases at V and 3 bases at J; junction bases unmatched: 6. Material: PBMCs. The TCR sequence derives from a man aged 35 to 55 in good health and CMV-seronegative. The rearrangement uses TRBV5-6 and TRBJ1-5, with 8 bases matching TRBD1. The CDR3 here is CASSRGTGDNQPQHF. DNA of the CDR3: TGTGCCAGCAGCCGAGGGACAGGAGACAATCAGCCCCAGCATTTT.